The clone carrying this TCR beta chain appeared a few times. This sample is drawn from a study of identical twins. Trimming took off 5 bases at V and 5 bases at J, with 20 bases between the two ends. From germline, CDR1 is SGHTA and CDR2 FQGNSA. The CDR3 length is 16 residues. TCRdb reanalysed the 5' RACE reads using MiXCR and keeps one entry per CDR3 protein. The table includes fewer than 550,000 distinct CDR3 sequences, 14% detected once. The same sample was also used in a study of yellow fever vaccine responses in identical twins.

The V and J genes are TRBV7-2 and TRBJ2-3, with a weak D call TRBD1 (5 bases). The TCR sequence derives from a woman under 30 in good health. Sequencing was carried out using CD4+ T cells sorted from blood. The CDR3 DNA is TGTGCCAGCAGCCCGATGCTCTTGGGGCGTCAAGATACGCAGTATTTT. It encodes CASSPMLLGRQDTQYF.